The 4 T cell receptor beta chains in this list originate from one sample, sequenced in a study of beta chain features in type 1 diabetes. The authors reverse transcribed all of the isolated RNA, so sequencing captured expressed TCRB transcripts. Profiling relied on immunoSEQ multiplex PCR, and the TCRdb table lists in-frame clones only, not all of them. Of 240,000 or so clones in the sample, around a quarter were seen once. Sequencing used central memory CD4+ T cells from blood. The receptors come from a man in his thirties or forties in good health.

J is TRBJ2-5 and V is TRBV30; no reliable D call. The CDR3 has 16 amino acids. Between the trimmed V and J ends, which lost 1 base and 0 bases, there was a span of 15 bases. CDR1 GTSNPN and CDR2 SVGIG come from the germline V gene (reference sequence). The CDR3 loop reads CAWSGEGSEYQETQYF. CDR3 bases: TGTGCCTGGAGTGGGGAAGGGTCCGAGTACCAAGAGACCCAGTACTTC.

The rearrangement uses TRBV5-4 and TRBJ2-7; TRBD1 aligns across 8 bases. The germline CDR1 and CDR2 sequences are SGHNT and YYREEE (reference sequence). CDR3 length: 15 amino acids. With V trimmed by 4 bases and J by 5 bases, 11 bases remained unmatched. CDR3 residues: CASSLRTGTRNEQYF. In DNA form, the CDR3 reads TGTGCCAGCAGCCTGCGGACAGGGACGAGGAACGAGCAGTACTTC.

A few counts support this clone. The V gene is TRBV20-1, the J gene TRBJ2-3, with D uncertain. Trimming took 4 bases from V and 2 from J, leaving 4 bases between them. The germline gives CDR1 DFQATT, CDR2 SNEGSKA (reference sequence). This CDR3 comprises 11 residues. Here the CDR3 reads CSAKLTDTQYF. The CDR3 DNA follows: TGCAGTGCTAAACTCACAGATACGCAGTATTTT.

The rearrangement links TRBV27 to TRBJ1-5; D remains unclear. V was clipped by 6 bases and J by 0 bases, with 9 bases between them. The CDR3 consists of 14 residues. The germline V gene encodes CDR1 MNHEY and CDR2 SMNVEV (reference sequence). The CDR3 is CASRRSHSNQPQHF. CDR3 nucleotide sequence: TGTGCCAGCAGGAGGAGTCATAGCAATCAGCCCCAGCATTTT.